The 25 T cell receptor beta chains given below trace back to one sample, sequenced in a study of fetal regulatory T cell absence and autoimmunity. Repertoires were generated with immunoSEQ multiplex PCR, while TCRdb's copy carries only in-frame clones and drops some. The sample has around 100,000 clones, roughly 78% seen once. Material for sequencing was pancreas tissue. The receptor set was obtained from a male donor with IPEX syndrome.

The chain couples TRBV12-5 to TRBJ1-1; tentative D call: TRBD1 (5 bases). The V gene lost 0 bases and the J gene lost 1 base, with 12 bases spanning the gap. The CDR3 covers 16 residues. The germline gives CDR1 LGHNT, CDR2 FRNRAP. The CDR3 bases are TGTGCTAGTGGTTTGGTCCGGAGCGGGGGGAACACTGAAGCTTTCTTT. Protein: CASGLVRSGGNTEAFF. Together with reference TRBV12-5 and TRBJ1-1, the CDR3 gives the full variable domain: DARVTQTPRHKVTEMGQEVTMRCQPILGHNTVFWYRQTMMQGLELLAYFRNRAPLDDSGMPKDRFSAEMPDATLATLKIQPSEPRDSAVYFCASGLVRSGGNTEAFFGQGTRLTVV.

This chain joins TRBV7-6 and TRBJ1-2, with 10 bases matching TRBD1. CDR1 SGHVS and CDR2 FNYEAQ come from the germline V gene. Trimming removed 5 bases from V and 6 bases from J; junction bases left unmatched: 3. This CDR3 region has 13 residues. The CDR3 DNA sequence: TGTGCCAGCAGCGCGGGACAGGGGAATGGCTACACCTTC. This translates into CASSAGQGNGYTF.

This clone was seen more than once but under ten times. CDR3: CASSRDSFNEKLFF. DNA of the CDR3: TGTGCCAGCTCACGGGACAGTTTTAATGAAAAACTGTTTTTT. The V and J genes are TRBV18 and TRBJ1-4, with 7 bases lining up with TRBD1. The CDR3 is made up of 14 amino acids. V was pared by 4 bases and J by 4 bases, with 3 bases of the junction left unmatched. Germline V gives CDR1 KGHSH, CDR2 LQKENI. Full variable domain (remainder filled in from reference TRBV18 and TRBJ1-4): NAGVMQNPRHLVRRRGQEARLRCSPMKGHSHVYWYRQLPEEGLKFMVYLQKENIIDESGMPKERFSAEFPKEGPSILRIQQVVRGDSAAYFCASSRDSFNEKLFFGSGTQLSVL.

V usage is TRBV4-1 and J usage is TRBJ1-4; D might be TRBD1 (5 bases). The germline V gene has CDR1 MGHRA and CDR2 YSYEKL. V was clipped by 4 bases and J by 5 bases, with 11 bases between them. The CDR3 is 14 residues long. The CDR3 is CASSPRGVNEKLFF. CDR3 coding DNA: TGCGCCAGCAGCCCACGGGGGGTGAATGAAAAACTGTTTTTT.

The chain combines TRBV7-6 with TRBJ2-2; D gene unclear. CDR1 and CDR2 from the germline V gene are SGHVS and FNYEAQ. CDR3 length: 14 amino acids. Between the trimmed V and J ends, which lost 0 bases and 4 bases, there was a span of 6 bases. CDR3 amino acids: CASSLARATGELFF. The CDR3 DNA follows: TGTGCCAGCAGCTTAGCAAGAGCCACCGGGGAGCTGTTTTTT.

This clone has just a few counts. The junction does not match germline at one end; this may be a read error. In DNA form, the CDR3 reads TGTGCTAGCAGCTTATACAGCACAGATACGCAGTATTTT. Residues: CASSLYSTDTQYF. The chain recombines TRBV7-7 with TRBJ2-3; D not resolved. CDR1 is SSHAT, CDR2 FNYEAQ, per germline (reference sequence). CDR3 length: 13 amino acids. The whole variable domain, remainder taken from reference TRBV7-7 and TRBJ2-3, is GAGVSQSPRYKVTKRGQDVTLRCDPISSHATLYWYQQALGQGPEFLTYFNYEAQPDKSGLPSDRFSAERPEGSISTLTIQRTEQRDSAMYRCASSLYSTDTQYFGPGTRLTVL.

The chain employs TRBV27 and TRBJ1-2; D is unresolved. V gave up 5 bases and J gave up 1 base, with 14 bases separating them. The CDR3 spans 15 residues. Germline lookup yields CDR1 MNHEY and CDR2 SMNVEV (reference sequence). In DNA form, the CDR3 reads TGTGCCAGCAGTCCCTCTTCGACGGATAACTATGGCTACACCTTC. Translation gives CASSPSSTDNYGYTF.

The rearrangement joins TRBV6-4 to TRBJ1-5; TRBD1 might be the D (5 bases). The CDR3 has 14 residues. Trimming shortened V by 2 bases and J by 3 bases, and 8 bases separated the two germline ends. The germline gives CDR1 MRHNA, CDR2 SNTAGT. The CDR3 region has the DNA TGTGCCAGCAGTGACCAGGGATACAATCAGCCCCAGCATTTT. As protein: CASSDQGYNQPQHF.

The chain employs TRBV5-6 and TRBJ2-7, with D hard to call. V shed 4 bases and J shed 0 bases, with 2 bases lying between them. The CDR3 is 11 residues long. Per the germline V gene, CDR1 is SGHDT and CDR2 is YYEEEE. The CDR3 sequence: CASSRSYEQYF. The CDR3 nucleotides read TGTGCCAGCAGCCGCTCCTACGAGCAGTACTTC.

The chain is built from TRBV27 and TRBJ2-1; D is perhaps TRBD2 (5 bases). This CDR3 spans 13 amino acids. Germline assignment: CDR1 MNHEY and CDR2 SMNVEV (reference sequence). Trimming pared 5 bases from V and 7 bases from J, leaving 12 bases between. The CDR3 sequence is CASSVLGWNEQFF. The CDR3 nucleotides are TGTGCCAGCAGTGTACTAGGTTGGAATGAGCAGTTCTTC.

This sequence joins TRBV2 and TRBJ2-7; 7 bases fit TRBD1. The germline V gene has CDR1 SNHLY and CDR2 FYNNEI. J gave up 5 bases and V 8 bases, and 12 bases lay outside the gene matches. The CDR3 spans 14 residues. DNA of the CDR3: TGTGCCAGCCCTAGAGGGGACAGAAGAGACGAGCAGTACTTC. This translates into CASPRGDRRDEQYF. Complete variable domain (other parts from reference TRBV2 and TRBJ2-7): EPEVTQTPSHQVTQMGQEVILRCVPISNHLYFYWYRQILGQKVEFLVSFYNNEISEKSEIFDDQFSVERPDGSNFTLKIRSTKLEDSAMYFCASPRGDRRDEQYFGPGTRLTVT.

The CDR3 sequence: CASSLSQGAVYGYTF. The CDR3 region has the DNA TGTGCCAGCAGTCTTAGTCAGGGGGCGGTCTATGGCTACACCTTC. The J gene is TRBJ1-2, the V gene TRBV6-1, with 8 bases fitting TRBD1. The CDR3 length is 15 residues. CDR1 MNHNS and CDR2 SASEGT come from the germline V gene. Trimming took 5 bases from V and 4 from J; bases not matched to a gene: 9.

The gene calls are TRBV4-3 and TRBJ2-3; 11 positions match TRBD2. The germline V gene encodes CDR1 LGHNA and CDR2 YSLEER. J lost 4 bases, V lost 4 bases, and 4 bases had no gene match. This CDR3 spans 15 amino acids. DNA for the CDR3: TGCGCCAGCAGCCGATTAGCGGGGGGGCCAGATACGCAGTATTTT. This translates into CASSRLAGGPDTQYF.

This clone was seen only once. This rearrangement joins TRBV5-4 to TRBJ2-5; the match to TRBD2 covers 8 bases. The CDR3 extends over 14 amino acids. J was trimmed by 3 bases and V by 1 base; bases with no gene match: 2. Germline V gene data show CDR1 as SGHNT and CDR2 as YYREEE (reference sequence). CDR3 loop: CASSLIGGEETQYF. In DNA form, the CDR3 reads TGTGCCAGCAGCTTGATCGGGGGGGAAGAGACCCAGTACTTC. Supplemented by reference TRBV5-4 and TRBJ2-5, the full variable domain reads ETGVTQSPTHLIKTRGQQVTLRCSSQSGHNTVSWYQQALGQGPQFIFQYYREEENGRGNFPPRFSGLQFPNYSSELNVNALELDDSALYLCASSLIGGEETQYFGPGTRLLVL.

The rearrangement uses TRBV5-4 and TRBJ2-5; D not certain. Germline CDR1 SGHNT, CDR2 YYREEE (reference sequence). The CDR3 spans 13 residues. V was pared by 2 bases and J by 4 bases, with 9 bases between. CDR3 sequence: CASSFVSGETQYF. The CDR3 region has the DNA TGTGCCAGCAGCTTCGTCTCGGGAGAGACCCAGTACTTC.

This chain connects TRBV7-8 to TRBJ2-7; 8 bases match TRBD2. V was pared by 0 bases and J by 3 bases, with 7 bases of the junction left unmatched. Germline assignment: CDR1 SGHVS and CDR2 FQNEAQ. The CDR3 runs to 16 residues. CDR3 sequence reads: CASSLAPPAGVYEQYF. The CDR3, as DNA: TGTGCCAGCAGCTTAGCTCCTCCAGCGGGAGTCTACGAGCAGTACTTC.

As regards this clone: Sequence at one end of the junction differs from germline and may be a read error. The chain employs TRBV9 and TRBJ2-4; D call uncertain. The CDR3 totals 14 residues. Germline lookup yields CDR1 SGDLS and CDR2 YYNGEE. The CDR3 loop is CASSVGAARNIQYF. CDR3 bases: TGTGCCAGCAGCGTAGGGGCGGCCAGAAACATTCAGTACTTC.

In this sample, this clone turned up once. The chain couples TRBV5-1 to TRBJ2-3, with D maybe TRBD1 (5 bases). The CDR3 is made up of 15 amino acids. Trimming left V 0 bases short and J 7 bases short, with 15 bases between. Germline V gene lookup returns CDR1 SGHRS and CDR2 YFSETQ. CDR3 bases: TGCGCCAGCAGCTTGGGTTCCCAGGGTATACATACGCAGTATTTT. This codes for CASSLGSQGIHTQYF. Full variable domain (missing parts from reference TRBV5-1 and TRBJ2-3): KAGVTQTPRYLIKTRGQQVTLSCSPISGHRSVSWYQQTPGQGLQFLFEYFSETQRNKGNFPGRFSGRQFSNSRSEMNVSTLELGDSALYLCASSLGSQGIHTQYFGPGTRLTVL.

The rearrangement joins TRBV23-1 to TRBJ2-1, with TRBD2 matching over 7 bases. TRBV23-1 is recorded as an ORF, its role being uncertain. The CDR3 contains 15 residues. Trimming took 8 bases from V and 0 from J; bases not matched to a gene: 7. This chain's CDR3 is CASREAHSSYNEQFF. CDR3 nucleotide sequence: TGCGCCAGCCGGGAGGCCCACAGCTCCTACAATGAGCAGTTCTTC.

The chain joins TRBV30 to TRBJ2-7; 10 nucleotides match TRBD2. CDR3 length: 15 residues. Germline loops: CDR1 GTSNPN, CDR2 SVGIG (reference sequence). Trimming took 1 base from V and 5 from J; bases not matched to a gene: 8. The CDR3 sequence is CAWSALAGDSHEQYF. The CDR3 DNA reads as TGTGCCTGGAGTGCGCTAGCGGGAGATTCCCACGAGCAGTACTTC.

CDR3 coding DNA: TGCAGCGTCCGGGGGCAGAGCTCCTACGAGCAGTACTTC. It specifies CSVRGQSSYEQYF. This chain uses TRBV29-1 with TRBJ2-7, with D perhaps matching TRBD1 or TRBD2 (6 bases each). Germline V gene data show CDR1 as SQVTM and CDR2 as ANQGSEA. The CDR3 is made up of 13 amino acids. Trimming left V 6 bases short and J 0 bases short, with 12 bases between.

This chain connects TRBV11-3 to TRBJ2-1, with 8 bases aligning to TRBD1. CDR1 and CDR2 (germline): SGHNT, YENEEA. The CDR3 contains 15 residues. The V gene end was trimmed by 5 bases and the J gene end by 2 bases; junction bases not matched to a gene: 5. CDR3 sequence: CASSPGQGTYNEQFF. In DNA form, the CDR3 reads TGTGCCAGCAGCCCTGGACAGGGAACCTACAATGAGCAGTTCTTC.

The chain carries TRBV4-1 and TRBJ2-5; 7 nucleotides agree with TRBD1. The trim removed 0 bases at V and 3 bases at J, leaving 1 base unmatched. Germline V gene lookup returns CDR1 MGHRA and CDR2 YSYEKL. The CDR3 extends over 14 amino acids. The CDR3 DNA reads TGCGCCAGCAGCCAAGAAGGGACAGAAGAGACCCAGTACTTC. Protein product: CASSQEGTEETQYF.

V is TRBV7-2 and J is TRBJ2-7, with a possible D match to TRBD1 (5 bases). V shed 0 bases and J shed 5 bases, with 23 bases lying between them. Germline CDR1 SGHTA, CDR2 FQGNSA. The CDR3 length is 18 residues. This CDR3 reads CASSLATRFNFRGHEQYF. The CDR3, as DNA: TGTGCCAGCAGCTTAGCGACCAGATTCAACTTTAGGGGCCACGAGCAGTACTTC. The whole variable domain, filled in from reference TRBV7-2 and TRBJ2-7, reads GAGVSQSPSNKVTEKGKDVELRCDPISGHTALYWYRQSLGQGLEFLIYFQGNSAPDKSGLPSDRFSAERTGGSVSTLTIQRTQQEDSAVYLCASSLATRFNFRGHEQYFGPGTRLTVT.

The chain links TRBV27 to TRBJ1-2, with a tentative D call TRBD1 (5 bases). Trimming removed 3 bases at V and 5 bases at J, with 13 bases between. The CDR3 consists of 14 residues. From germline, CDR1 is MNHEY and CDR2 SMNVEV (reference sequence). The CDR3, as DNA: TGTGCCAGCAGTTTTCAGGGCTCTCGATATGGCTACACCTTC. Its protein product is CASSFQGSRYGYTF.